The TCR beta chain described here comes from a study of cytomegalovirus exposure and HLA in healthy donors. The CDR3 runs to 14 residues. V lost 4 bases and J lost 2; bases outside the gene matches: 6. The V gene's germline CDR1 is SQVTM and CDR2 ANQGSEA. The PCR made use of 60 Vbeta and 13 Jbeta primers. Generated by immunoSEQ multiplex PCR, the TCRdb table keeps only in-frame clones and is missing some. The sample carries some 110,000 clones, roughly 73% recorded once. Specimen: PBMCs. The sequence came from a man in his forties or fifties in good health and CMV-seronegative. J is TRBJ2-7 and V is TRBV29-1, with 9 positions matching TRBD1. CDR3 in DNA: TGCAGCGTTGTTGGGGACAGGGCCCCCTACGAGCAGTACTTC. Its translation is CSVVGDRAPYEQYF.